These 18 T cell receptor beta chains came from one sample sequenced in a study of blood T cell repertoires in COVID-19. Only in-frame clones appear in the TCRdb table, and some are missing; sequencing was by immunoSEQ multiplex PCR. This repertoire shows some 150,000 clones, roughly 88% found once; its top ten account for around 8%. Sequences were obtained from peripheral blood. The receptors were sampled from a woman aged 60 to 75 with COVID-19, enrolled during active disease.

The rearrangement links TRBV27 to TRBJ2-7; 9 nucleotides agree with TRBD2. There are 15 residues in the CDR3. Looked up from germline, CDR1 is MNHEY and CDR2 is SMNVEV (reference sequence). With 3 bases clipped from V and 7 bases from J, the junction kept 10 bases outside the gene matches. CDR3 DNA: TGTGCCAGCAGTTTGTCTAGCGGGGCCCGCTGGGAGCAGTACTTC. This translates into CASSLSSGARWEQYF.

The gene calls are TRBV14 and TRBJ2-2; maybe TRBD2 (5 bases). V lost 4 bases and J lost 3, with 9 bases in between. CDR3 length: 14 residues. Germline loops: CDR1 SGHDN, CDR2 FVKESK. CDR3 DNA sequence: TGTGCCAGCAGCCGCGGGCGGGACACCGGGGAGCTGTTTTTT. Amino acid sequence: CASSRGRDTGELFF. The complete variable domain, with remaining parts taken from reference TRBV14 and TRBJ2-2, reads EAGVTQFPSHSVIEKGQTVTLRCDPISGHDNLYWYRRVMGKEIKFLLHFVKESKQDESGMPNNRFLAERTGGTYSTLKVQPAELEDSGVYFCASSRGRDTGELFFGEGSRLTVL.

This chain joins TRBV18 and TRBJ1-4, with 7 nucleotides matching TRBD1. The CDR3 covers 17 residues. CDR1 and CDR2 (germline): KGHSH, LQKENI. The V gene end was trimmed by 2 bases and the J gene end by 0 bases; junction bases not matched to a gene: 6. The CDR3 nucleotides are TGTGCCAGCTCACCAATGAAGGGGGCCTCAACTAATGAAAAACTGTTTTTT. Protein sequence: CASSPMKGASTNEKLFF. Drawing the rest from reference TRBV18 and TRBJ1-4, the complete variable domain is NAGVMQNPRHLVRRRGQEARLRCSPMKGHSHVYWYRQLPEEGLKFMVYLQKENIIDESGMPKERFSAEFPKEGPSILRIQQVVRGDSAAYFCASSPMKGASTNEKLFFGSGTQLSVL.

V gene TRBV5-4 combines with J gene TRBJ1-1; D is undetermined. Germline CDR1 SGHNT, CDR2 YYREEE (reference sequence). Trimming removed 5 bases at V and 1 base at J, with 12 bases between. The CDR3 is made up of 14 amino acids. Here the CDR3 DNA reads TGTGCCAGCAGTCGTGTACAACCGAACACTGAAGCTTTCTTT. Its translation: CASSRVQPNTEAFF.

V is TRBV27 and J is TRBJ2-2; D possibly corresponds to TRBD1 (6 bases). Between the trimmed V and J ends, which lost 3 bases and 6 bases, there was a span of 8 bases. There are 13 residues in the CDR3. Germline loops: CDR1 MNHEY, CDR2 SMNVEV (reference sequence). In DNA form, the CDR3 reads TGTGCCAGCAGTTTCCAGGGGCCCGGGGAGCTGTTTTTT. Amino acids: CASSFQGPGELFF.

The chain links TRBV28 to TRBJ2-2; D might be TRBD1 (6 bases). Germline V gene lookup returns CDR1 MDHEN and CDR2 SYDVKM. The CDR3 contains 15 residues. The V end was cut by 3 bases, the J end by 1 base, with 9 bases between. The CDR3 protein is CASSLDSLNTGELFF. The CDR3 coding sequence is TGTGCCAGCAGTTTGGACAGTCTGAACACCGGGGAGCTGTTTTTT.

The V and J genes are TRBV10-3 and TRBJ1-1; 10 nucleotides match TRBD1. The ends lost 6 bases at V and 3 bases at J; junction bases unmatched: 7. The CDR3 runs 15 residues. Per the germline V gene, CDR1 is ENHRY and CDR2 is SYGVKD. CDR3 sequence: CAISSPGQGYTEAFF. The CDR3 coding sequence is TGTGCCATCAGCTCGCCGGGACAGGGGTACACTGAAGCTTTCTTT.

The V gene is TRBV23-1, the J gene TRBJ2-7; maybe TRBD1 (6 bases). TRBV23-1 is marked as an open reading frame, function uncertain. The CDR3 length is 13 residues. V lost 6 bases and J lost 1, with 10 bases in between. The CDR3 nucleotides read TGCGCCAGCAGGGGGGCACAATCCTACGAGCAGTACTTC. Amino acids: CASRGAQSYEQYF.

This clone has just a few counts. The rearrangement uses TRBV6-5 and TRBJ1-6; 8 nucleotides match TRBD1. The CDR3 is 14 amino acids. Looked up from germline, CDR1 is MNHEY and CDR2 is SVGAGI. The V segment lost 4 bases and the J segment 8 bases; nucleotides outside the gene matches: 4. The CDR3 DNA follows: TGTGCCAGCAGTTTCAGGGGGCGGGATTCACCCCTCCACTTT. Residues: CASSFRGRDSPLHF.

This sequence joins TRBV19 and TRBJ2-1, with 11 positions matching TRBD2. CDR1 is LNHDA and CDR2 is SQIVND in the germline V gene (reference sequence). The CDR3 spans 14 residues. Trimming at V came to 7 bases and at J to 5 bases, leaving 4 bases not matched to a gene. CDR3 sequence reads: CASKTSGGHNEQFF. The CDR3 region has the DNA TGTGCCAGTAAAACTAGCGGGGGTCACAATGAGCAGTTCTTC.

This clone has just a few counts. The chain has TRBV7-9 and TRBJ1-3; D call uncertain. Deletions cut 10 bases from V and 2 bases from J, with 15 bases between. The CDR3 runs to 14 residues. From germline, CDR1 is SEHNR and CDR2 FQNEAQ (reference sequence). CDR3 sequence: CATLRGKTGNTIYF. The CDR3, as DNA: TGTGCCACCCTCCGGGGAAAGACTGGAAACACCATATATTTT.

The CDR3 DNA is TGTGCCACCAGCAGATTTACAGGGGGCCCTAATTCACCCCTCCACTTT. This sequence encodes CATSRFTGGPNSPLHF. The chain couples TRBV15 to TRBJ1-6; TRBD1 agrees at 9 bases. Per the germline V gene, CDR1 is LNHNV and CDR2 is YYDKDF (reference sequence). The CDR3 loop spans 16 amino acids. Unmatched junction bases numbered 5, after V lost 2 bases and J lost 6 bases.

The rearrangement uses TRBV11-2 and TRBJ1-1; the D gene is possibly TRBD1 (6 bases). V was trimmed by 1 base and J by 4 bases, leaving 10 bases between them. Germline V CDR1 and CDR2: SGHAT, FQNNGV. The CDR3 is made up of 14 amino acids. This CDR3 is CASSLGRGGTEAFF. CDR3 bases: TGTGCCAGCAGCTTAGGCAGGGGCGGCACTGAAGCTTTCTTT.

The chain employs TRBV19 and TRBJ1-4; D call uncertain. Germline V gene sequence: CDR1 LNHDA, CDR2 SQIVND (reference sequence). This CDR3 comprises 14 residues. V lost 1 base to trimming and J lost 0 bases, with 3 bases between them. This CDR3 reads CASSIAATNEKLFF. Written as DNA, the CDR3 is TGTGCCAGTAGTATAGCTGCAACTAATGAAAAACTGTTTTTT.

The V call is TRBV29-1, the J call TRBJ1-2; the D is unclear. Germline V lookup: CDR1 SQVTM, CDR2 ANQGSEA. This CDR3 spans 13 amino acids. The V and J ends lost 4 bases and 3 bases respectively, with 12 bases between them. The CDR3 region is CSVAGFADYGYTF. DNA for the CDR3: TGCAGCGTTGCCGGGTTTGCCGACTATGGCTACACCTTC.

The chain links TRBV4-1 to TRBJ1-1; D might be TRBD1 (5 bases). The length of the CDR3 is 16 residues. Germline lookup yields CDR1 MGHRA and CDR2 YSYEKL. V lost 1 base and J 3 bases, leaving 15 bases between the germline ends. CDR3 in amino acids: CASSQGPGHMDTEAFF. The DNA of the CDR3 is TGCGCCAGCAGCCAAGGGCCAGGACATATGGACACTGAAGCTTTCTTT.

The rearrangement joins TRBV7-6 to TRBJ1-2; no clear D. Germline V gene lookup returns CDR1 SGHVS and CDR2 FNYEAQ. V lost 3 bases and J lost 5, with 25 bases in between. The CDR3 spans 18 residues. The chain's CDR3 is CASSFGSLRKIQMYGYTF. CDR3 in DNA: TGTGCCAGCAGCTTCGGTTCTCTGAGGAAGATTCAAATGTATGGCTACACCTTC.

The rearrangement uses TRBV2 and TRBJ1-3, with D perhaps matching TRBD1 (6 bases). The CDR3 loop spans 13 amino acids. Per germline, CDR1 SNHLY and CDR2 FYNNEI. The V and J ends lost 3 bases and 5 bases respectively, with 8 bases between them. CDR3: CASSETGRNTIYF. DNA of the CDR3: TGTGCCAGCAGTGAGACAGGAAGAAACACCATATATTTT.